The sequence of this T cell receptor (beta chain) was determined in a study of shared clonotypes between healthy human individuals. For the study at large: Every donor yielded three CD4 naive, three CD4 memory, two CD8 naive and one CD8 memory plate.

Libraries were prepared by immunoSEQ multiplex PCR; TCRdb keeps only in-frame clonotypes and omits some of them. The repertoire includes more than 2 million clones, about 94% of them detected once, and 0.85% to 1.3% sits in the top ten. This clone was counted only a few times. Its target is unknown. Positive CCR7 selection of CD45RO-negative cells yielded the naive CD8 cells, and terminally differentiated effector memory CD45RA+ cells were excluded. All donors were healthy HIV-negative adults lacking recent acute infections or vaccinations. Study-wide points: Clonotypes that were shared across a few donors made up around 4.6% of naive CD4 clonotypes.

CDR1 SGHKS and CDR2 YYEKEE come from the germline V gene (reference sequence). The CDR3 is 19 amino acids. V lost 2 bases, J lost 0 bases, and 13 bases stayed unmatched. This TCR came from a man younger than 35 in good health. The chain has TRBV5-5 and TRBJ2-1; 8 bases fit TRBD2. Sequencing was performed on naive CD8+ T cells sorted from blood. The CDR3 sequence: CASSFQASGWSSSYNEQFF. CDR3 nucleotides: TGTGCCAGCAGCTTTCAGGCTAGCGGGTGGTCGAGCTCCTACAATGAGCAGTTCTTC.